Below, 10 T cell receptor beta chains from the same sample are listed, as sequenced in a study of cytomegalovirus exposure and HLA in healthy donors. Amplification used 60 Vbeta primers and 13 Jbeta primers. TCRdb's table, derived via immunoSEQ multiplex PCR, lists solely in-frame clones and lacks some. Of 75,000 to 95,000 clones listed, roughly 80% were seen once; the top ten hold 2.1%. The specimen sequenced was PBMCs. The receptor source for this set is a man between 18 and 29 years old in good health and CMV-seronegative.

The chain couples TRBV25-1 to TRBJ2-1, with 7 nucleotides matching TRBD1. The CDR3 is 14 amino acids. V shed 5 bases and J 1 base; nucleotides not matched to a gene: 2. Germline CDR1 and CDR2: MGHDK and SYGVNS. This chain's CDR3 is CASSRRGSYNEQFF. Here the CDR3 DNA reads TGTGCCAGCAGTCGCAGGGGGTCCTACAATGAGCAGTTCTTC.

Of note for this clone: An end of the junction does not agree with germline; a read error may underlie this. This chain uses TRBV7-3 with TRBJ2-1, with a possible D match to TRBD2 (5 bases). Per the germline V gene, CDR1 is SGHTA and CDR2 is FQGTGA. This CDR3 has 16 amino acids. The chain's CDR3 is CASSVTVGISYNEQFF. The CDR3, as DNA: TGTGCCAGCAGCGTAACCGTCGGGATTTCCTACAATGAGCAGTTCTTC. The full variable domain, completed using reference TRBV7-3 and TRBJ2-1, is GAGVSQTPSNKVTEKGKYVELRCDPISGHTALYWYRQSLGQGPEFLIYFQGTGAADDSGLPNDRFFAVRPEGSVSTLKIQRTERGDSAVYLCASSVTVGISYNEQFFGPGTRLTVL.

The V gene is TRBV27, the J gene TRBJ2-7, with 8 bases lining up with TRBD1. The CDR3 covers 15 residues. The ends lost 0 bases at V and 1 base at J; junction bases unmatched: 2. The V gene's germline CDR1 is MNHEY and CDR2 SMNVEV (reference sequence). The CDR3 here is CASSLSRQGSYEQYF. CDR3 DNA sequence: TGTGCCAGCAGTTTATCGCGACAGGGGTCCTACGAGCAGTACTTC.

This clone occurred once. V and J are TRBV5-1 and TRBJ2-1; 14 bases are shared with TRBD2. Germline loops: CDR1 SGHRS, CDR2 YFSETQ. V trimming: 4 bases; J trimming: 8 bases; junction bases outside the gene matches: 8. This CDR3 has 16 amino acids. The CDR3 sequence: CASSLGTSGSFDEQFF. CDR3 coding DNA: TGCGCCAGCAGCCTGGGGACTAGCGGGAGTTTCGATGAGCAGTTCTTC.

The V gene is TRBV29-1, the J gene TRBJ1-1, with D possibly TRBD1 on 5 matching bases. This CDR3 region has 13 residues. Germline lookup yields CDR1 SQVTM and CDR2 ANQGSEA. Trimming pared 5 bases from V and 2 bases from J, leaving 12 bases between. The DNA of the CDR3 is TGCAGCGTTTTTGAAGGGGCCAACACTGAAGCTTTCTTT. Translating gives CSVFEGANTEAFF. Complete variable domain (other parts from reference TRBV29-1 and TRBJ1-1): SAVISQKPSRDICQRGTSLTIQCQVDSQVTMMFWYRQQPGQSLTLIATANQGSEATYESGFVIDKFPISRPNLTFSTLTVSNMSPEDSSIYLCSVFEGANTEAFFGQGTRLTVV.

The V call is TRBV6-4, the J call TRBJ2-2; 7 bases match TRBD2. CDR3 length: 13 residues. V trimming: 6 bases; J trimming: 4 bases; junction bases outside the gene matches: 2. The germline V gene encodes CDR1 MRHNA and CDR2 SNTAGT. The CDR3 loop reads CASSREGTGELFF. CDR3 DNA: TGTGCCAGCAGCAGGGAGGGCACCGGGGAGCTGTTTTTT.

Only one count was recorded for this clone. The chain carries TRBV5-5 and TRBJ2-1; no clear D gene. V dropped 1 base and J dropped 8 bases, with 13 bases sitting between them. This CDR3 is 14 amino acids long. Germline V CDR1 and CDR2: SGHKS, YYEKEE (reference sequence). CDR3 protein: CASSLRSDRDEQFF. DNA of the CDR3: TGTGCCAGCAGCTTGAGGTCAGATCGGGATGAGCAGTTCTTC. The full variable domain, with the rest looked up from reference TRBV5-5 and TRBJ2-1, is DAGVTQSPTHLIKTRGQQVTLRCSPISGHKSVSWYQQVLGQGPQFIFQYYEKEERGRGNFPDRFSARQFPNYSSELNVNALLLGDSALYLCASSLRSDRDEQFFGPGTRLTVL.

V and J are TRBV28 and TRBJ1-6, with TRBD1 matching 8 bases. The CDR3 has 13 residues. CDR1 and CDR2 from the germline V gene are MDHEN and SYDVKM. V lost 11 bases, J lost 10 bases, and 10 bases stayed unmatched. CDR3 coding DNA: TGTGCCGGCGGGACAGGCTCTCGGTCACCCCTCCACTTT. It codes for CAGGTGSRSPLHF.

CDR3 in amino acids: CASSARGQTNTEAFF. The CDR3 coding sequence is TGTGCCAGCAGTGCGCGGGGACAGACGAACACTGAAGCTTTCTTT. J is TRBJ1-1 and V is TRBV6-1, with 7 bases fitting TRBD1. The CDR3 covers 15 residues. Germline-derived CDR1 and CDR2 are MNHNS and SASEGT. V lost 4 bases, J lost 1 base, and 6 bases stayed unmatched.

This clone was recorded a few times. The gene calls are TRBV28 and TRBJ1-1; D might be TRBD1 (5 bases). CDR3 length: 15 residues. Germline V gene sequence: CDR1 MDHEN, CDR2 SYDVKM. V lost 7 bases and J 1 base, leaving 16 bases between the germline ends. The CDR3 nucleotides read TGTGCCAGCACTCGGGGGGGGGATCGGAACACTGAAGCTTTCTTT. This encodes CASTRGGDRNTEAFF.